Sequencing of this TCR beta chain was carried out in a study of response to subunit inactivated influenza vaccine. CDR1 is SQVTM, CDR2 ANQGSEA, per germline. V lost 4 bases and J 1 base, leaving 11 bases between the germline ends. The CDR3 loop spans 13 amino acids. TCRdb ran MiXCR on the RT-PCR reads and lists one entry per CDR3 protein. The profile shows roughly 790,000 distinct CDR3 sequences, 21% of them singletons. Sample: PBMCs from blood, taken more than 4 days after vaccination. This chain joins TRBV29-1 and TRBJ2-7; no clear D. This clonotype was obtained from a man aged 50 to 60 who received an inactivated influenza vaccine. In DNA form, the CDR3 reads TGCAGCGTTGGAGAAGCTCTGTCCTACGAGCAGTACTTC. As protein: CSVGEALSYEQYF.